This is a list of T cell receptor beta chains from one sample in a study of CD8 T cells in acute hepatitis C reinfection. Clones were read by immunoSEQ multiplex PCR, and TCRdb kept only the in-frame ones, dropping some. In the table there are under 3,000 clones, over 60% of which are singletons. Material: HCV NS3-1073 tetramer-sorted CD8+ T cells from PBMCs, obtained at follow-up. The source of these receptors is a middle-aged man who spontaneously cleared hepatitis C infection. The CDR3 runs from the conserved cysteine through the conserved F or W. A D gene is named only where the DNA matches it firmly. Only some rows state a clone size, as once, few, many or a class for expanded clones.

-,-,TRBV9,TRBJ1-2,CASSPNPANYGYTF,TGTGCCAGCAGCCCCAACCCAGCTAACTATGGCTACACCTTC
-,-,TRBV7-9,TRBJ2-2,CASRDAGRGGELFF,TGTGCCAGCAGGGATGCAGGTAGAGGCGGGGAGCTGTTTTTT
-,TRBD2,TRBV7-6,TRBJ2-7,CASSLYGGGYEQYF,TGTGCCAGCAGCCTGTATGGGGGGGGCTACGAGCAGTACTTC
-,-,TRBV5-3,TRBJ1-1,CASSLSSGTEAFF,TGTGCCAGCAGCCTTTCGTCCGGGACTGAAGCTTTCTTT
few,-,TRBV7-3,TRBJ2-2,CASSPGTLNTGELFF,TGTGCCAGCAGCCCCGGGACTCTGAACACCGGGGAGCTGTTTTTT
-,-,TRBV13,TRBJ1-1,CASSLRPTRQNTEAFF,TGTGCCAGCAGCTTACGACCAACAAGGCAGAACACTGAAGCTTTCTTT
-,-,TRBV7-9,TRBJ2-7,CASSQENGKWGEQYF,TGTGCCAGCAGCCAAGAAAACGGGAAGTGGGGCGAGCAGTACTTC
-,-,TRBV30,TRBJ2-2,CAWSMGGAGELFF,TGTGCCTGGAGTATGGGTGGGGCCGGGGAGCTGTTTTTT
-,-,TRBV6-5,TRBJ2-2,CASRTLRTFTGELFF,TGTGCCAGTAGAACTCTCAGGACCTTCACCGGGGAGCTGTTTTTT
-,TRBD1,TRBV6-5,TRBJ2-3,CASSPGGADTQYF,TGTGCCAGCAGCCCAGGGGGAGCAGATACGCAGTATTTT
-,TRBD1,TRBV29-1,TRBJ1-1,CSGRQGGNTEAFF,TGCAGCGGCAGACAGGGAGGGAACACTGAAGCTTTCTTT
-,-,TRBV6-4,TRBJ1-1,CASKGQDRNTEAFF,TGTGCCAGCAAGGGTCAGGACCGGAACACTGAAGCTTTCTTT
-,TRBD2,TRBV13,TRBJ2-7,CASSPLTSGPEGEQYF,TGTGCCAGCAGCCCTCTAACTAGCGGACCCGAAGGTGAGCAGTACTTC
once,-,TRBV30,TRBJ1-6,CAWAGDADNSPLHF,TGTGCCTGGGCCGGGGACGCCGATAATTCACCCCTCCACTTT
-,-,TRBV2,TRBJ1-1,CASRRANTEAFF,TGTGCCAGCAGACGGGCGAACACTGAAGCTTTCTTT
-,-,TRBV19,TRBJ1-1,CASSIVGSLTEAFF,TGTGCCAGTAGTATAGTCGGCAGCCTCACTGAAGCTTTCTTT
few,-,TRBV6-6,TRBJ2-2,CASEGLGAGELFF,TGTGCCAGCGAGGGGTTGGGAGCCGGGGAGCTGTTTTTT
-,TRBD1,TRBV29-1,TRBJ1-4,CSVATGDEKLFF,TGCAGCGTTGCGACAGGGGATGAAAAACTGTTTTTT
-,-,TRBV11-3,TRBJ2-1,CASSLVVGNEQFF,TGTGCCAGCAGCTTAGTGGTTGGCAATGAGCAGTTCTTC
-,-,TRBV6-1,TRBJ1-2,CASSVGQTNYGYTF,TGTGCCAGCAGTGTTGGACAGACTAACTATGGCTACACCTTC
few,-,TRBV7-2,TRBJ2-2,CASSQEPGAPNTGELFF,TGTGCCAGCAGCCAAGAGCCGGGGGCCCCGAACACCGGGGAGCTGTTTTTT
-,TRBD1,TRBV4-3,TRBJ1-2,CASSQEPGQGAANYGYTF,TGCGCCAGCAGCCAGGAACCGGGACAGGGGGCAGCTAACTATGGCTACACCTTC
few,TRBD1,TRBV13,TRBJ1-1,CASRTTGVEAFF,TGTGCCAGCAGAACCACAGGGGTTGAAGCTTTCTTT
few,-,TRBV4-2,TRBJ1-1,CASSQEMNTEAFF,TGTGCCAGCAGCCAAGAAATGAACACTGAAGCTTTCTTT
-,-,TRBV5-6,TRBJ1-1,CASSWTVSTEAFF,TGTGCCAGCAGCTGGACCGTGAGCACTGAAGCTTTCTTT
-,-,TRBV4-2,TRBJ2-7,CASSPEGEGAPYEQYF,TGTGCCAGCAGCCCCGAAGGAGAGGGCGCGCCCTACGAGCAGTACTTC
-,-,TRBV6-6,TRBJ2-2,CASSYPTPGGTGELFF,TGTGCCAGCAGTTACCCCACCCCCGGGGGCACCGGGGAGCTGTTTTTT
-,-,TRBV19,TRBJ2-3,CASRHSRGPTDTQYF,TGTGCCAGTAGGCATTCGCGGGGCCCCACAGATACGCAGTATTTT
-,-,TRBV6-5,TRBJ1-2,CASSYGSLYGYTF,TGTGCCAGCAGTTACGGGTCGCTCTATGGCTACACCTTC
-,-,TRBV29-1,TRBJ2-1,CSVPWGLGEQFF,TGCAGCGTGCCATGGGGGCTTGGTGAGCAGTTCTTC
-,-,TRBV1,TRBJ1-1,CTSSNDSHMNTEAFF,TGCACCAGCAGCAACGACAGCCATATGAACACTGAAGCTTTCTTT
-,-,TRBV13,TRBJ2-5,CASSLEQETQYF,TGTGCCAGCAGCTTAGAACAAGAGACCCAGTACTTC
-,-,TRBV10-2,TRBJ2-3,CAITNTQYF,TGCGCCATCACAAATACGCAGTATTTT
few,-,TRBV5-1,TRBJ2-1,CASRPNSGYNEQFF,TGCGCCAGCAGACCCAACTCTGGGTACAATGAGCAGTTCTTC
few,-,TRBV18,TRBJ1-1,CASSPRDTEAFF,TGCGCCAGCTCACCACGGGACACTGAAGCTTTCTTT
-,TRBD1,TRBV29-1,TRBJ2-5,CSVESGTGRAETQYF,TGCAGCGTGGAATCCGGGACAGGGCGGGCAGAGACCCAGTACTTC
few,TRBD1,TRBV6-1,TRBJ1-2,CASSEFLGQGAGGYTF,TGTGCCAGCAGTGAATTTTTGGGACAGGGGGCTGGAGGCTACACCTTC
few,TRBD1,TRBV27,TRBJ1-2,CASSSGQGAGYGYTF,TGTGCCAGCAGTTCCGGACAGGGGGCGGGCTATGGCTACACCTTC
-,TRBD1,TRBV2,TRBJ2-7,CASSPRDRGLYEQYF,TGTGCCAGCAGTCCCCGGGACAGGGGACTCTACGAGCAGTACTTC
large,TRBD1,TRBV6-5,TRBJ2-7,CATVEGQGTAYEQYF,TGTGCCACCGTCGAGGGACAGGGTACTGCCTACGAGCAGTACTTC
-,-,TRBV6-5,TRBJ2-6,CATVGGSSGANVLTF,TGTGCCACCGTTGGGGGTTCCTCTGGGGCCAACGTCCTGACTTTC
few,-,TRBV25-1,TRBJ1-1,CASSDGGYTKAFF,TGTGCCAGCAGTGACGGCGGATACACTAAAGCTTTCTTT
-,-,TRBV4-1,TRBJ2-7,CASSQDSYFDYEQYF,TGCGCCAGCAGCCAAGATTCCTATTTTGACTACGAGCAGTACTTC
few,-,TRBV4-2,TRBJ1-1,CASSQDPLTDEAFF,TGTGCCAGCAGCCAAGACCCCCTTACAGATGAAGCTTTCTTT
-,TRBD1,TRBV7-3,TRBJ2-3,CASSSTGGGTQYF,TGTGCCAGCAGCTCGACAGGGGGCGGTACGCAGTATTTT
-,-,TRBV18,TRBJ2-7,CASSPPGAAPPYEQYF,TGTGCCAGCTCACCACCGGGGGCAGCACCCCCCTACGAGCAGTACTTC
-,TRBD1,TRBV30,TRBJ1-1,CAWSWTGGRPFF,TGTGCCTGGAGCTGGACAGGGGGCCGGCCCTTCTTT
few,TRBD1,TRBV7-3,TRBJ1-6,CASSLTGQGYSPLHF,TGTGCCAGCAGCTTGACGGGACAGGGGTATTCACCCCTCCACTTT
-,-,TRBV7-2,TRBJ2-3,CASSLMEGSTDTQYF,TGTGCCAGCAGCTTAATGGAGGGGAGCACAGATACGCAGTATTTT
-,-,TRBV9,TRBJ2-1,CASGMRRGSSGAEQFF,TGTGCCAGCGGGATGAGACGGGGGAGTTCGGGGGCTGAGCAGTTCTTC
-,-,TRBV5-1,TRBJ1-2,CASSSPGEDYGYTF,TGCGCCAGCAGCTCCCCGGGAGAGGATTATGGCTACACCTTC
-,TRBD1,TRBV28,TRBJ1-2,CASSLDRDSGYTF,TGTGCCAGCAGTTTAGACAGGGACTCTGGCTACACCTTC
-,-,TRBV6-1,TRBJ1-2,CASSEEAGIYGYTF,TGTGCCAGCAGTGAGGAAGCAGGGATTTATGGCTACACCTTC
-,TRBD2,TRBV7-6,TRBJ2-2,CASRPGTSYTGELFF,TGTGCCAGCAGACCCGGGACTAGTTACACCGGGGAGCTGTTTTTT
few,TRBD2,TRBV6-1,TRBJ2-1,CASSEEVATSGADNEQFF,TGTGCCAGCAGTGAAGAGGTAGCGACTAGCGGAGCAGACAATGAGCAGTTCTTC
-,-,TRBV19,TRBJ1-4,CASSSGTEKLFF,TGTGCCAGTTCGTCAGGGACTGAAAAACTGTTTTTT
-,TRBD2,TRBV29-1,TRBJ2-7,CSVETVGTSGRYEQYF,TGCAGCGTTGAAACGGTCGGGACTAGCGGGAGGTACGAGCAGTACTTC
-,-,TRBV4-3,TRBJ2-1,CASSQGGVSYNEQFF,TGCGCCAGCAGCCAAGGCGGGGTCTCCTACAATGAGCAGTTCTTC
-,TRBD1,TRBV27,TRBJ1-1,CARRDRMNTEAFF,TGTGCCAGGCGGGACAGGATGAACACTGAAGCTTTCTTT